This T cell receptor (beta chain) comes out of a study of memory CD4+ T cells and cytomegalovirus serostatus. Data came from immunoSEQ multiplex PCR; TCRdb stores just in-frame clones and leaves some out. The table has 50,000 to 65,000 clones, about 83% seen once. About this clone: The target antigen is unknown. Germline and junction disagree at one end, which may indicate a read error.

This CDR3 is built from 14 residues. Per germline, CDR1 SSHAT and CDR2 FNYEAQ (reference sequence). Study observations and caveats: Each of approximately 63 CMV-associated TCRbeta sequences occurred in one to five individuals.

The sort gate was single viable CD3+CD4+CD8-CD45RO+ cells for memory CD4+ T cells. This sequence was found in an adult in good health and CMV-seropositive. The J gene is TRBJ2-5, the V gene TRBV7-7; unclear D gene. Sequenced: memory CD4+ T cells from blood. This chain's CDR3 is CASSRSATVQTQYF. The CDR3 coding sequence is TGTGCTAGCAGCCGGAGTGCCACGGTCCAGACCCAGTACTTC.